One TCR beta chain is described in this entry. This clone has just one count. No cognate antigen has been identified for it. Base qualities are not provided; no much larger clone lies one nucleotide away. This record comes from a study of shared clonotypes between healthy human individuals (dated by TCRdb to the early 2020s). About the study as a whole: The cohort comprised a couple of women and a few men aged 18 to 49 years. Per donor, leukapheresis produced somewhere between about 0.85 and 8.9 billion PBMCs. For each donor, three plates each were used for CD4 naive and CD4 memory, two plates were used for CD8 naive, and one plate was used for CD8 memory. To increase sequencing depth and limit assay-specific biases, TCR repertoire library preparation and sequencing were carried out by different laboratories using diverse techniques. To estimate repertoire size and how much clonotypes are shared between individuals, the study performed deep sequencing of blood TCR repertoires from about five healthy adults. Broader findings and caveats from the paper: The genetic and exposure-history diversity represented was limited by the small number of donors. Compared with non-shared clonotypes, the clonotypes found in all four sorted-subset donors had higher generation probabilities. Sharing across several donors was observed for about 4.8% of naive CD4, under 4% of naive CD8, 2% to 2.5% of memory CD4, and about 0.4% of memory CD8 clonotypes. Estimated clonotype richness was generally larger for naive than for memory subsets. Sampling was limited to blood, and TCR repertoires in tissue likely differ from TCR repertoires in blood. Pairwise subsampling led to the expectation that sequencing depth would affect the degree of clonotype sharing among donors. Incomplete sequencing was indicated by rarefaction of sorted-subset datasets, despite the large sequencing depth.

The donors were healthy, HIV-negative adults with no recently reported acute infections or vaccinations. All donors were Caucasian adults living in Nashville, Tennessee, USA. Magnetic negative selection was used to enrich CD4+ T cells, after which naive cells were positively selected on CD45RA and the negative fraction became the memory subset. Blood was obtained by leukapheresis, after which PBMCs were separated by Ficoll-Histopaque density gradient centrifugation and cryopreserved in liquid nitrogen vapor phase. Analytical flow cytometry was used to check the purity and quantity of every magnetically sorted T cell population. Genomic DNA was isolated from every sorted fraction and measured by UV absorbance on a Nanodrop 2000c. Trimming removed 3 bases from V and 5 bases from J, leaving 16 bases between the germline ends. CDR3 length: 15 amino acids, cysteine to phenylalanine. Solely the CDR3 DNA is kept, with 45 bases framed from the first base. In the germline V gene (reference sequence), CDR1 corresponds to LNHDA and CDR2 to SQIVND.

Using the deep immunoSEQ assay, multiplex PCR amplified TCR CDR3 regions from genomic DNA. For each cell subset, the extracted genomic DNA was distributed evenly across all wells of several immunoSEQ 96-well plates, and each plate served as one replicate. For sorted subsets, each replicate PCR was loaded with 200 ng genomic DNA, equivalent to 30,000 or so T cell genomes. Purified libraries were measured with a Qubit 3.0 fluorometer, size-checked on a Bioanalyzer 2100, and measured again with the KAPA Library Quantification kit. Each immunoSEQ 96-well plate was sequenced on its own single-read 150-cycle Illumina NextSeq 550 flow cell. In the source study's methods: The immunoSEQ output contained only junctional sequences without quality scores, so filtering could not match that applied to full-length reads. Sequences were annotated with PyIR, a Python wrapper for IgBLAST v1.9, and V/J genes and CDR3 were assigned using IMGT germline references. Reads were filtered out if the reads had weak V/J assignments (E-value above 1e-6), no CDR3, stop codons, out-of-frame junctions, or ambiguous translated residues. A V3J clonotype was defined by an identical inferred V gene, J gene, and CDR3 amino acid sequence. Percentage overlap between repertoires was computed as shared unique clonotypes divided by the size of the smaller repertoire. Repertoire richness was assessed with RTK rarefaction, the Chao1 estimator, and Recon v2.1 estimates of unobserved clonotypes. For all TCRbeta clonotypes obtained by the gDNA method from four donors, generation probabilities were computed with OLGA. Not all clones reach the TCRdb copy of this immuneACCESS table, which keeps in-frame sequences only. Checked studies attribute under half of the gap to unresolved V genes and leave the rest unexplained. The V and J calls and clone size come from that table; D and trimming were worked out from the DNA. For this sample the table gives 2 million to 3 million clones, of which roughly 93% were detected only once. Around 0.37% of the sample is taken by the ten largest.

The rearrangement combines TRBV19 with TRBJ2-5; the D gene is possibly TRBD2, with 5 bases matching. Sequenced material: naive CD4+ T cells from PBMCs. Per the publication, the cell subset or site label means: CD45RA+ positively selected. This sequence was found in a man between 18 and 35 years old in good health. Some clones in this sample may be carry-over from other donors' samples. The DNA sequence is given as TGTGCCAGTAGTATTAGCCGGGATTGGCGGGAGACCCAGTACTTC. Its translation is CASSISRDWRETQYF.